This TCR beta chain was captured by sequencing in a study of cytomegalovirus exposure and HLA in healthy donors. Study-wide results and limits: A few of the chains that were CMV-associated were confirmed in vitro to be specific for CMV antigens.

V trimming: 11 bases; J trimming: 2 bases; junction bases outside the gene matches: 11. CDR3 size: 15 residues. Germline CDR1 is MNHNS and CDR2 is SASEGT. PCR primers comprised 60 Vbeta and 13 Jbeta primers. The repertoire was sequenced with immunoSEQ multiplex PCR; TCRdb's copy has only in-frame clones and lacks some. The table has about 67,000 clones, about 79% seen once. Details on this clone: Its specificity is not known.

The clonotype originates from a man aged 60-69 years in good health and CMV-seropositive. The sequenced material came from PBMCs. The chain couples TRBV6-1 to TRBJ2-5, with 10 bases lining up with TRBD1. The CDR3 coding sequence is TGTGCCGCCAATCGGGGACAGGGGACTCAAGAGACCCAGTACTTC. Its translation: CAANRGQGTQETQYF.